These 15 T cell receptor beta chains were sequenced from one sample in a study of long-term antiretroviral therapy in people with HIV (dated by TCRdb to between 2021 and 2024). Sequencing of the TRB variable region was done with the immunoSEQ hsTCRB v3.0 assay at survey level resolution. TCRdb obtained this table from immuneACCESS and retained in-frame rearrangements with V and J assigned. These tables miss some clones; where compared with another copy, unresolved V genes account for less than half of the shortfall, and the remainder is unexplained. The sample has some 43,000 clones on record, roughly nine tenths of them singletons. Together, the top ten hold about 5% of the sample. The sample was unsorted PBMCs, taken 0.1 years before starting antiretroviral therapy. Receptors were obtained from a woman in her forties or fifties with HIV.

About this clone: At one of its ends the junction is not consistent with the germline gene, which may arise from a read error. This rearrangement joins TRBV7-3 to TRBJ2-1; D might be TRBD1 (5 bases). CDR3 length: 14 amino acids. Germline V lookup: CDR1 SGHTA, CDR2 FQGTGA. CDR3 sequence: CASSPQGPTDWPVF. CDR3 coding DNA: TGTGCCAGCAGCCCTCAAGGCCCGACAGACTGGCCTGTCTTC.

V and J are TRBV27 and TRBJ2-5; D is uncertain. Trimming removed 0 bases at V and 4 bases at J, with 9 bases between. Germline-derived CDR1 and CDR2 are MNHEY and SMNVEV (reference sequence). The CDR3 is made up of 14 amino acids. The CDR3 coding sequence is TGTGCCAGCAGTTTATCGTTAGGGATAGAGACCCAGTACTTC. Translation: CASSLSLGIETQYF.

V usage is TRBV6-1 and J usage is TRBJ1-3, with TRBD1 matching 9 bases. Trimming cost V 6 bases and J 4 bases; bases outside gene matches: 7. Germline loops: CDR1 MNHNS, CDR2 SASEGT. This CDR3 has 15 amino acids. This CDR3 reads CASRLQGAQGNTIYF. The CDR3 DNA reads TGTGCCAGCAGACTACAGGGGGCGCAGGGAAACACCATATATTTT.

This clone was observed a handful of times. The chain joins TRBV9 to TRBJ1-1; possibly TRBD1 for D (6 bases). The CDR3 contains 15 residues. The V gene lost 2 bases and the J gene lost 5 bases, with 16 bases spanning the gap. The germline CDR1 and CDR2 sequences are SGDLS and YYNGEE. The CDR3 DNA reads as TGTGCCAGCAGCGTTACAGGGAATTCAGGGACTGAAGCTTTCTTT. Encoded protein: CASSVTGNSGTEAFF.

V gene TRBV5-4 combines with J gene TRBJ2-5; no definite D call. The CDR3 consists of 14 residues. In germline, CDR1 is SGHNT, CDR2 YYREEE (reference sequence). Trimming cost V 0 bases and J 1 base, with 7 bases left between them. The CDR3 nucleotides are TGTGCCAGCAGCTTGGGTATGGCCCAAGAGACCCAGTACTTC. Amino acids: CASSLGMAQETQYF. The entire variable domain, with the rest obtained from reference TRBV5-4 and TRBJ2-5, is as follows: ETGVTQSPTHLIKTRGQQVTLRCSSQSGHNTVSWYQQALGQGPQFIFQYYREEENGRGNFPPRFSGLQFPNYSSELNVNALELDDSALYLCASSLGMAQETQYFGPGTRLLVL.

V usage is TRBV19 and J usage is TRBJ1-2, with D hard to call. The germline V and J ends were trimmed by 8 bases and 3 bases, with 10 bases remaining between them. Germline CDR1 is LNHDA and CDR2 is SQIVND (reference sequence). The CDR3 is 12 residues long. The CDR3 sequence: CASGWFDYGYTF. The CDR3 coding sequence is TGTGCCAGTGGCTGGTTTGACTATGGCTACACCTTC.

The chain employs TRBV5-5 and TRBJ2-5; TRBD2 matches at 12 bases. The J segment lost 2 bases and the V segment lost 2 bases, leaving 4 bases of the junction unmatched. CDR1 is SGHKS, CDR2 YYEKEE, per germline (reference sequence). The CDR3 is made up of 16 amino acids. The CDR3 DNA reads TGTGCCAGCAGCTTCCCGACTAGCGGGGGACAAGAGACCCAGTACTTC. Amino acids: CASSFPTSGGQETQYF. Filled out from reference TRBV5-5 and TRBJ2-5, the complete variable domain reads DAGVTQSPTHLIKTRGQQVTLRCSPISGHKSVSWYQQVLGQGPQFIFQYYEKEERGRGNFPDRFSARQFPNYSSELNVNALLLGDSALYLCASSFPTSGGQETQYFGPGTRLLVL.

The CDR3 DNA is TGTGCCAGCAGCGATTCAGCGGGGGAGAGCACAGATACGCAGTATTTT. Encoded protein: CASSDSAGESTDTQYF. The chain combines TRBV9 with TRBJ2-3, with TRBD2 matching over 8 bases. With V trimmed by 3 bases and J by 0 bases, 6 bases remained unmatched. The CDR3 contains 16 residues. CDR1 is SGDLS and CDR2 is YYNGEE in the germline V gene. Together with reference TRBV9 and TRBJ2-3, the CDR3 gives the full variable domain: DSGVTQTPKHLITATGQRVTLRCSPRSGDLSVYWYQQSLDQGLQFLIQYYNGEERAKGNILERFSAQQFPDLHSELNLSSLELGDSALYFCASSDSAGESTDTQYFGPGTRLTVL.

This chain links TRBV6-1 with TRBJ2-7, with 7 bases identical to TRBD1. The CDR3 runs to 15 residues. CDR1 and CDR2 (germline): MNHNS, SASEGT. J lost 2 bases, V lost 3 bases, and 7 bases had no gene match. The CDR3: CASSEPGGAPYEQYF. Here the CDR3 DNA reads TGTGCCAGCAGTGAGCCAGGGGGAGCCCCCTACGAGCAGTACTTC.

The V call is TRBV9, the J call TRBJ2-1, with 7 bases matching TRBD2. Germline trimming cut 0 bases from V and 3 bases from J; bases unmatched to any gene: 3. CDR1 and CDR2 (germline): SGDLS, YYNGEE. The CDR3 spans 15 residues. DNA for the CDR3: TGTGCCAGCAGCGTAGCGGGGGGTTACTACAATGAGCAGTTCTTC. Translated, it gives CASSVAGGYYNEQFF.

The chain recombines TRBV5-5 with TRBJ1-4; TRBD1 aligns across 11 bases. Germline V CDR1 and CDR2: SGHKS, YYEKEE (reference sequence). The CDR3 runs 17 residues. V was pared by 3 bases and J by 4 bases, with 8 bases of the junction left unmatched. CDR3 loop: CASSYSRDRGINEKLFF. The DNA of the CDR3 is TGTGCCAGCAGCTACTCCCGGGACAGGGGGATTAATGAAAAACTGTTTTTT. The variable domain in full, completed from reference TRBV5-5 and TRBJ1-4, reads DAGVTQSPTHLIKTRGQQVTLRCSPISGHKSVSWYQQVLGQGPQFIFQYYEKEERGRGNFPDRFSARQFPNYSSELNVNALLLGDSALYLCASSYSRDRGINEKLFFGSGTQLSVL.

The chain has TRBV29-1 and TRBJ2-5; D gene unclear. Germline V gene lookup returns CDR1 SQVTM and CDR2 ANQGSEA. Trimming left V 7 bases short and J 6 bases short, with 12 bases between. CDR3 size: 11 residues. The CDR3 spells CSALQAKTQYF. The DNA for the CDR3 is TGCAGCGCCCTGCAGGCGAAGACCCAGTACTTC.

V usage is TRBV4-2 and J usage is TRBJ2-3; TRBD2 agrees at 7 bases. V dropped 0 bases and J dropped 6; count of bases not matched to a gene: 6. The CDR3 has 15 amino acids. Per germline, CDR1 LGHNA and CDR2 YNFKEQ. CDR3 in amino acids: CASSQEGTTGDTQYF. In DNA, the CDR3 is TGTGCCAGCAGCCAAGAGGGGACTACGGGCGATACGCAGTATTTT.

This clone occurred a few times. The chain couples TRBV19 to TRBJ1-2; weak D call: TRBD1 (6 bases). This CDR3 spans 16 amino acids. V shed 3 bases and J shed 4 bases, with 18 bases lying between them. From germline, CDR1 is LNHDA and CDR2 SQIVND (reference sequence). The CDR3 spells CASSIRQANSRYGYTF. CDR3 coding DNA: TGTGCCAGTAGTATTAGACAGGCCAATTCCCGCTATGGCTACACCTTC.

DNA of the CDR3: TGTGCCAGCAACCCGGGACAGGGTTTCAATGAGCAGTTCTTC. It encodes CASNPGQGFNEQFF. The chain joins TRBV6-5 to TRBJ2-1, with 9 bases matching TRBD1. This CDR3 has 14 residues. CDR1 and CDR2 from the germline V gene are MNHEY and SVGAGI. Losses at the gene ends were 7 bases for V and 6 bases for J; bases not matched to a gene: 7.